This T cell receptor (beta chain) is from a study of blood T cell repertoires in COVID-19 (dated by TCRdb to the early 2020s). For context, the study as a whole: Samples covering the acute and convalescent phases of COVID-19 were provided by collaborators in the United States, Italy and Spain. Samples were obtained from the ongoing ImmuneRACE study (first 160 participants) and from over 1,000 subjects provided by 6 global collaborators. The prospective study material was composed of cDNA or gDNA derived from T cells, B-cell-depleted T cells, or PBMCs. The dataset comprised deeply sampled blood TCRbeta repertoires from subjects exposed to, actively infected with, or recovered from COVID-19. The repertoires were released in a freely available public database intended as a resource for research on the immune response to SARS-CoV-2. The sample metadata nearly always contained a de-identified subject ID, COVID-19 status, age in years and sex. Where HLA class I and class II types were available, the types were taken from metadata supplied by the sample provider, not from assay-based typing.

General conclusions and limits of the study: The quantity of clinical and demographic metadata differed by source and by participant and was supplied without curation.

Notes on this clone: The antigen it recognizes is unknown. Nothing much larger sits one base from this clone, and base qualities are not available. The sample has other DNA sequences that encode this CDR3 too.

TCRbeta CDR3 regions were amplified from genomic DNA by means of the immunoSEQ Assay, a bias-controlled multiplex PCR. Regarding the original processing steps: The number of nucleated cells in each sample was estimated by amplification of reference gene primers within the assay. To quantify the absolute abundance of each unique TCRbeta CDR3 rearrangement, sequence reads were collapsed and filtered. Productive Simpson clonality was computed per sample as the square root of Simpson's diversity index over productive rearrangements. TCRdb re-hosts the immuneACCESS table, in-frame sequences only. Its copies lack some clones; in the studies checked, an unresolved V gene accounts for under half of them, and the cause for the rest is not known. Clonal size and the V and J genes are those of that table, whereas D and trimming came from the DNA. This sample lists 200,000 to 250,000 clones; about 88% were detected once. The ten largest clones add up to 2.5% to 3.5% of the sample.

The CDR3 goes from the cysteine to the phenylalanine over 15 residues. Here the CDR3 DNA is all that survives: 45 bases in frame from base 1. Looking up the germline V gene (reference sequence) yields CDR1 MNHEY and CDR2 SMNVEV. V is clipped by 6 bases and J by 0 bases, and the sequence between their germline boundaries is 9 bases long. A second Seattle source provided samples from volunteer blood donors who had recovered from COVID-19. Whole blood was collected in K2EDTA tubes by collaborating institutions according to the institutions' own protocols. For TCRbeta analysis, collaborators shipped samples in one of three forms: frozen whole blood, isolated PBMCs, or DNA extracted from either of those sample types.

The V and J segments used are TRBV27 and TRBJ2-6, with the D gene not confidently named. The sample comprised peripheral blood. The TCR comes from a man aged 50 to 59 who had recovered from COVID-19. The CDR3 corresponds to CASSPHSSGANVLTF. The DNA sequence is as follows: TGTGCCAGCAGCCCACACAGCTCTGGGGCCAACGTCCTGACTTTC.